One and the same sample provided the 13 T cell receptor beta chains below, sequenced in a study of shared clonotypes between healthy human individuals. Repertoires were generated with immunoSEQ multiplex PCR, while TCRdb's copy carries only in-frame clones and drops some. Of 2 million to 3 million clones in the sample, roughly 92% were seen once. Sequencing was performed on naive CD4+ T cells sorted from blood. Subset: CD45RA+ positively selected. These receptors all come from a man younger than 35 in good health.

V is TRBV7-2 and J is TRBJ2-3; TRBD1 might be the D (5 bases). The length of the CDR3 is 14 residues. The V gene lost 4 bases and the J gene lost 2 bases, with 10 bases spanning the gap. The germline CDR1 and CDR2 sequences are SGHTA and FQGNSA. The CDR3 region is CASSWGGVTDTQYF. The CDR3 DNA is TGTGCCAGCAGCTGGGGCGGTGTCACAGATACGCAGTATTTT.

Concerning this clone itself: Other nucleotide sequences in the sample specify the same CDR3. The rearrangement uses TRBV5-1 and TRBJ2-1; 9 bases are shared with TRBD2. Trimming took 0 bases from V and 5 from J; bases not matched to a gene: 3. Germline assignment: CDR1 SGHRS and CDR2 YFSETQ. The CDR3 loop spans 15 amino acids. CDR3 region: CASSLGLAGNNEQFF. CDR3 DNA: TGCGCCAGCAGCTTGGGGCTAGCGGGGAACAATGAGCAGTTCTTC.

V gene TRBV9 combines with J gene TRBJ2-3; D tentatively reads TRBD1 or TRBD2 (5 bases each). Trimming cost V 0 bases and J 2 bases, with 13 bases left between them. The CDR3 totals 16 residues. Germline V lookup: CDR1 SGDLS, CDR2 YYNGEE. The chain's CDR3 is CASSVGDGWATDTQYF. DNA for the CDR3: TGTGCCAGCAGCGTAGGGGACGGCTGGGCCACAGATACGCAGTATTTT.

The chain carries TRBV4-3 and TRBJ2-1; 13 nucleotides line up with TRBD2. Unmatched junction bases numbered 11, after V lost 3 bases and J lost 9 bases. Per the germline V gene, CDR1 is LGHNA and CDR2 is YSLEER. The CDR3 has 17 residues. Here the CDR3 reads CASSQETSGRARGEQFF. Here the CDR3 DNA reads TGCGCCAGCAGCCAGGAAACTAGCGGGAGGGCCAGGGGTGAGCAGTTCTTC.

The chain employs TRBV20-1 and TRBJ2-7; D remains unclear. Germline CDR1 and CDR2: DFQATT and SNEGSKA (reference sequence). The CDR3 has 11 residues. Trimming cost V 5 bases and J 6 bases, with 11 bases left between them. The CDR3 loop reads CSADLAAEQYF. The CDR3 coding sequence is TGCAGTGCTGACCTCGCGGCCGAGCAGTACTTC.

The chain employs TRBV28 and TRBJ1-5, with 12 positions matching TRBD1. Trimming cost V 6 bases and J 7 bases; bases outside gene matches: 7. This CDR3 spans 15 amino acids. CDR1 and CDR2 (germline): MDHEN, SYDVKM. In DNA, the CDR3 is TGTGCCAGCAGCACGGGACAGGGGGCAGAACAGCCCCAGCATTTT. Translating it yields CASSTGQGAEQPQHF.

V gene TRBV30 combines with J gene TRBJ2-2; D is ambiguous. The germline V gene has CDR1 GTSNPN and CDR2 SVGIG (reference sequence). This CDR3 has 16 residues. The germline V and J ends were trimmed by 1 base and 3 bases, with 15 bases remaining between them. The CDR3, as DNA: TGTGCCTGGAGTGCCGGACGGTACCTTTACACCGGGGAGCTGTTTTTT. Translation gives CAWSAGRYLYTGELFF.

The chain has TRBV5-4 and TRBJ1-1; 7 bases are shared with TRBD1. The CDR3 totals 16 residues. Germline assignment: CDR1 SGHNT and CDR2 YYREEE (reference sequence). The V segment lost 4 bases and the J segment 4 bases; nucleotides outside the gene matches: 13. The chain's CDR3 is CASSPQGGLGGTEAFF. The CDR3 DNA reads TGTGCCAGCAGCCCCCAGGGGGGACTTGGTGGCACTGAAGCTTTCTTT.

The V gene is TRBV28, the J gene TRBJ1-3; 9 bases map to TRBD1. Trimming removed 4 bases from V and 4 bases from J; junction bases left unmatched: 8. Germline V lookup: CDR1 MDHEN, CDR2 SYDVKM. This CDR3 spans 16 amino acids. In DNA, the CDR3 is TGTGCCAGCAGTTGGGACAGGGCCGTGATAGGAAACACCATATATTTT. Its translation is CASSWDRAVIGNTIYF.

With regard to this clone: Other DNA sequences in the same sample also yield this CDR3. The chain couples TRBV19 to TRBJ1-1; possible D gene TRBD1, 6 bases. There are 12 residues in the CDR3. The V end was cut by 6 bases, the J end by 4 bases, with 9 bases between. Looked up from germline, CDR1 is LNHDA and CDR2 is SQIVND (reference sequence). CDR3 nucleotides: TGTGCCAGTAGCTTCAGGGGCACTGAAGCTTTCTTT. Its translation: CASSFRGTEAFF.

This clone has a single count. The same CDR3 can be traced to other DNA sequences in this sample. The rearrangement links TRBV27 to TRBJ2-7; D is unresolved. The CDR3 is 15 residues long. V was pared by 0 bases and J by 2 bases, with 11 bases between. CDR1 and CDR2 from the germline V gene are MNHEY and SMNVEV (reference sequence). In DNA, the CDR3 is TGTGCCAGCAGTTTATCCGCAGGCCCAACCTACGAGCAGTACTTC. This translates into CASSLSAGPTYEQYF.

As regards this clone: Here the CDR3 omits its conserved ending phenylalanine or tryptophan, so a read error is the likely source. The DNA is omitted, as the CDR3 cannot be located on it reliably, and the CDR3 follows TCRdb's listing. J is TRBJ2-7 and V is TRBV6-5. The CDR3 numbers 12 amino acids, ends counted. Germline V gives CDR1 MNHEY, CDR2 SVGAGI. CDR3 loop: CASSGLGTAWGS.

The chain is built from TRBV5-1 and TRBJ2-3, with 14 nucleotides matching TRBD2. Per the germline V gene, CDR1 is SGHRS and CDR2 is YFSETQ. V lost 7 bases to trimming and J lost 2 bases; unmatched junction nucleotides: 12. This CDR3 is built from 18 residues. CDR3 protein: CASRLGGTSGGITDTQYF. CDR3 bases: TGCGCCAGCCGACTGGGTGGGACTAGCGGGGGCATCACAGATACGCAGTATTTT.